This T cell receptor (beta chain) derives from a study of brain T cells in children with intractable seizures. V was cut by 3 bases and J by 10 bases, with 15 bases left in between. CDR1 is SQVTM, CDR2 ANQGSEA, per germline. There are 13 residues in the CDR3. With regard to this clone: The antigen remains undetermined.

Study-level findings and limits: Viral specificity was inferred only from CDR3 similarity; HCMV serostatus was unknown.

TCRdb's copy holds only in-frame clones and misses some; the assay was immunoSEQ multiplex PCR. The sample has tens of thousands of clones, around 94% seen once. The receptor was isolated from a boy aged 5-17 years with focal cortical dysplasia and intractable seizures. This specimen was peripheral blood, taken at surgery. This chain links TRBV29-1 with TRBJ1-4; D gene ambiguous. CDR3 coding DNA: TGCAGCGTTGAGACTCTTTTAAGCGGAAAACTGTTTTTT. This encodes CSVETLLSGKLFF. The full variable domain, completed using reference TRBV29-1 and TRBJ1-4, is SAVISQKPSRDICQRGTSLTIQCQVDSQVTMMFWYRQQPGQSLTLIATANQGSEATYESGFVIDKFPISRPNLTFSTLTVSNMSPEDSSIYLCSVETLLSGKLFFGSGTQLSVL.